This T cell receptor beta chain was captured by sequencing in a study of blood T cells in healthy people across ages. Primed by a sample-barcoded 5' primer and a J-beta primer mix, a second PCR proceeded for about 7 to 11 cycles. Samples each returned at least 3 million CDR3-containing paired-end reads. TCRdb used MiXCR to reprocess the 5' RACE reads, holding one entry per CDR3 protein. The repertoire has 600,000 to 650,000 distinct CDR3 sequences, about 53% of them found once; the top ten carry roughly 34%. Donors gave around 9.3 milliliters of peripheral blood apiece. This CDR3 contains 16 residues. In germline, CDR1 is ENHRY, CDR2 SYGVKD. The V gene end was trimmed by 4 bases and the J gene end by 2 bases; junction bases not matched to a gene: 7.

This clonotype originated in a man aged 55 to 70 in good health. V and J are TRBV10-3 and TRBJ2-1, with TRBD1 matching 8 bases. Sequenced input: blood. CDR3 bases: TGTGCCATCAGTGCGTCCAGGGGACAGGCCTACAATGAGCAGTTCTTC. It codes for CAISASRGQAYNEQFF.